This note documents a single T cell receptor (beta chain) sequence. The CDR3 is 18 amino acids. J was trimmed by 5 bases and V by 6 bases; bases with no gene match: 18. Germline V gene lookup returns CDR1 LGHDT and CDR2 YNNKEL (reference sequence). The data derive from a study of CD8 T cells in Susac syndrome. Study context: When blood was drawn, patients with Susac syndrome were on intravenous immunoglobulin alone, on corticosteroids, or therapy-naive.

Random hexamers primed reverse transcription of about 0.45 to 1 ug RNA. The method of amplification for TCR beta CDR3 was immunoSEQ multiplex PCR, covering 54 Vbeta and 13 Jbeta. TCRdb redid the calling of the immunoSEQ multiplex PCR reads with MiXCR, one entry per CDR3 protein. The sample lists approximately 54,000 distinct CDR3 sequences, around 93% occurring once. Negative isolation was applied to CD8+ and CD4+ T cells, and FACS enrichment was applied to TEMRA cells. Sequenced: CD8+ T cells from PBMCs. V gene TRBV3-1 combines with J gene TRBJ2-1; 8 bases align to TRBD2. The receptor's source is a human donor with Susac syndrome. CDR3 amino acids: CASSPYTGGPDNHNEQFF. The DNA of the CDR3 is TGTGCCAGCAGTCCCTATACGGGGGGGCCCGATAATCACAATGAGCAGTTCTTC.